Below, 9 T cell receptor beta chains from the same sample are listed, as sequenced in a study of blood T cell repertoires in COVID-19. Sequencing used immunoSEQ multiplex PCR; TCRdb keeps in-frame clones, though not all of them. The sample lists approximately 260,000 clones, around nine tenths occurring once. The sample consisted of peripheral blood. These receptor sequences come from a man aged 50 to 60 with acute or convalescent COVID-19.

The chain joins TRBV21-1 to TRBJ2-1; TRBD2 was called by the table and not checked on the DNA. TRBV21-1 is classified as a pseudogene. The CDR3 length is 16 residues. The CDR3 loop reads CASSSRGGKLYNEQFF. The CDR3, as DNA: TGTGCCAGCAGCTCCCGGGGCGGGAAGCTTTACAATGAGCAGTTCTTC.

The V and J genes are TRBV7-9 and TRBJ2-2; no clear D. Germline values: CDR1 SEHNR, CDR2 FQNEAQ (reference sequence). V dropped 1 base and J dropped 3 bases, with 3 bases sitting between them. The CDR3 is 13 residues long. As DNA, the CDR3 is TGTGCCAGCAGCTTAGGCGACACCGGGGAGCTGTTTTTT. It codes for CASSLGDTGELFF.

The chain employs TRBV4-1 and TRBJ1-1, with a tentative D call TRBD1 (5 bases). V gave up 6 bases and J gave up 5 bases, with 13 bases separating them. The CDR3 extends over 13 amino acids. Germline V gene lookup returns CDR1 MGHRA and CDR2 YSYEKL. CDR3 amino acids: CASRQARGTEAFF. The CDR3 bases are TGCGCCAGCAGACAGGCCCGGGGGACTGAAGCTTTCTTT.

The CDR3 spells CASKGRTQPQHF. The CDR3 bases are TGTGCCAGCAAAGGGAGGACCCAGCCCCAGCATTTT. The chain employs TRBV12-3 or TRBV12-4 and TRBJ1-5; D is ambiguous. The V end was cut by 7 bases, the J end by 7 bases, with 11 bases between. The length of the CDR3 is 12 residues.

The rearrangement uses TRBV5-1 and TRBJ2-1; 9 bases align to TRBD1. Trimming cost V 4 bases and J 1 base; bases outside gene matches: 9. There are 17 residues in the CDR3. The germline gives CDR1 SGHRS, CDR2 YFSETQ. CDR3 residues: CASSPRVQGASYNEQFF. The CDR3 bases are TGCGCCAGCAGCCCCAGGGTACAGGGGGCATCCTACAATGAGCAGTTCTTC. The full variable domain, its missing parts supplied by reference TRBV5-1 and TRBJ2-1, is KAGVTQTPRYLIKTRGQQVTLSCSPISGHRSVSWYQQTPGQGLQFLFEYFSETQRNKGNFPGRFSGRQFSNSRSEMNVSTLELGDSALYLCASSPRVQGASYNEQFFGPGTRLTVL.

V and J are TRBV3-1 (or the pseudogene TRBV3-2) and TRBJ1-3, with D uncertain. The length of the CDR3 is 16 residues. Deletions cut 1 base from V and 0 bases from J, with 10 bases between. The germline gives CDR1 LGHDT, CDR2 YNNKEL (reference sequence). Here the CDR3 reads CASSQGRAGSGNTIYF. CDR3 bases: TGTGCCAGCAGCCAAGGAAGAGCGGGCTCTGGAAACACCATATATTTT.

This clone was picked up a small number of times. The genes are TRBV2 and TRBJ1-4; D is perhaps TRBD1 (5 bases). CDR3 size: 14 residues. Germline V gene sequence: CDR1 SNHLY, CDR2 FYNNEI. V was pared by 7 bases and J by 2 bases, with 11 bases between. Here the CDR3 reads CASTGGSTNEKLFF. DNA of the CDR3: TGTGCCAGCACGGGGGGAAGCACTAATGAAAAACTGTTTTTT.

The rearrangement links TRBV6-1 to TRBJ1-1; a weak D match, TRBD1 (6 bases). The V gene lost 3 bases and the J gene lost 1 base, with 9 bases spanning the gap. This CDR3 has 14 amino acids. Germline lookup yields CDR1 MNHNS and CDR2 SASEGT. The CDR3 spells CASSDGQRNTEAFF. CDR3 DNA sequence: TGTGCCAGCAGTGACGGACAGAGGAACACTGAAGCTTTCTTT.

The chain uses TRBV7-3 and TRBJ1-6; no clear D gene. Per germline, CDR1 SGHTA and CDR2 FQGTGA. This CDR3 has 15 residues. Trimming took off 4 bases at V and 0 bases at J, with 7 bases between the two ends. The CDR3 region is CASSSGSSYNSPLHF. The CDR3 DNA reads TGTGCCAGCAGCTCAGGCAGCTCCTATAATTCACCCCTCCACTTT.